This is a list of T cell receptor beta chains from one sample in a study of response to subunit inactivated influenza vaccine. One entry per CDR3 protein results from TCRdb running MiXCR on the RT-PCR reads. This sample has hundreds of thousands of distinct CDR3 sequences, with 15% to 20% found just once. The sequencing used PBMCs from blood, collected around 5 days after vaccination. These receptor sequences come from a middle-aged man who received an inactivated influenza vaccine. Each CDR3 is given with its conserved first and last residue. A D gene is named only where the DNA matches it firmly. The size entry is marked missing in some rows and otherwise reads once, few, many or a size class.

TRBJ2-3 | many | TRBV5-1 | TRBD1 | CASSLKLTGPTDTQYF | TGCGCCAGCAGCTTGAAGTTGACAGGGCCCACAGATACGCAGTATTTT
TRBJ2-5 | few | TRBV5-6 | TRBD2 | CASSHPSGRIQYF | TGTGCCAGCAGCCACCCTAGCGGGAGGATCCAGTACTTC
TRBJ2-2 | . | TRBV24-1 | TRBD2 | CATSVSGRPGTGELFF | TGTGCCACCAGTGTCAGCGGGAGGCCGGGCACCGGGGAGCTGTTTTTT
TRBJ2-3 | . | TRBV12-3/TRBV12-4 | . | CASSWRGDTQYF | TGTGCCAGCAGTTGGAGGGGAGATACGCAGTATTTT
TRBJ2-3 | few | TRBV9 | . | CASSVGQTPQNTQYF | TGTGCCAGCAGCGTAGGACAAACACCACAGAATACGCAGTATTTT
TRBJ2-3 | . | TRBV7-9 | . | CASSSRQGTDTQYF | TGTGCCAGCAGCTCTCGACAGGGCACAGATACGCAGTATTTT
TRBJ1-5 | few | TRBV6-5 | . | CASSDRDLDQPQHF | TGTGCCAGCAGTGACCGGGATTTGGATCAGCCCCAGCATTTT
TRBJ2-1 | few | TRBV29-1 | . | CSVRGRGLGNEQFF | TGCAGCGTTAGGGGCAGGGGCCTGGGCAATGAGCAGTTCTTC
TRBJ2-7 | . | TRBV20-1 | . | CSARISGRTYEQYF | TGCAGTGCTAGAATTTCTGGCAGGACGTACGAGCAGTACTTC
TRBJ1-6 | . | TRBV12-3/TRBV12-4 | TRBD1 | CASSSGTGGHSPLHF | TGTGCCAGCAGCTCCGGGACAGGGGGACATTCACCCCTCCACTTT
TRBJ2-3 | few | TRBV24-1 | TRBD2 | CATSDPTSGSVSDTQYF | TGTGCCACCAGTGATCCGACTAGCGGGAGTGTTTCAGATACGCAGTATTTT
TRBJ2-7 | few | TRBV5-5 | TRBD2 | CASSFYLTSGRQYEQYF | TGTGCCAGCAGCTTCTATCTTACTAGCGGGAGACAGTACGAGCAGTACTTC
TRBJ1-1 | . | TRBV3-1 | . | CASSRVGGLNTEAFF | TGTGCCAGCAGCCGAGTAGGGGGGTTGAACACTGAAGCTTTCTTT
TRBJ1-6 | many | TRBV12-3/TRBV12-4 | . | CASSLGIDNSPLHF | TGTGCCAGCAGTTTAGGCATAGATAATTCACCCCTCCACTTT
TRBJ1-1 | few | TRBV4-2 | TRBD1 | CASSQETGGFRTEAFF | TGTGCCAGCAGCCAAGAGACAGGGGGATTCAGGACTGAAGCTTTCTTT
TRBJ2-7 | . | TRBV27 | . | CASRGDRYYEQYF | TGTGCCAGCCGGGGGGACAGATACTACGAGCAGTACTTC
TRBJ1-4 | many | TRBV20-1 | . | CSAGGRGHEKLFF | TGCAGTGCGGGCGGACGGGGTCATGAAAAACTGTTTTTT
TRBJ2-3 | few | TRBV29-1 | . | CRVTGRNTDTQYF | TGCAGAGTGACAGGCCGAAACACAGATACGCAGTATTTT
TRBJ2-5 | few | TRBV5-5 | TRBD2 | CASSLAGGIQETQYF | TGTGCCAGCAGCTTGGCGGGGGGGATCCAAGAGACCCAGTACTTC
TRBJ1-3 | . | TRBV6-1 | . | CASMLGLSSGNTIYF | TGTGCCAGCATGCTCGGACTGAGCTCTGGAAACACCATATATTTT
TRBJ1-1 | . | TRBV12-3/TRBV12-4 | . | CASRTQGNTEAFF | TGTGCCAGCAGAACCCAGGGGAACACTGAAGCTTTCTTT
TRBJ2-3 | . | TRBV28 | TRBD1 | CASKGQISTDTQYF | TGTGCCAGCAAGGGACAGATTAGCACAGATACGCAGTATTTT
TRBJ1-2 | few | TRBV24-1 | . | CATSDLYYGYTF | TGTGCCACCAGTGATTTGTACTATGGCTACACCTTC
TRBJ2-1 | . | TRBV29-1 | . | CSAGGDTYNELFF | TGCAGCGCTGGGGGGGACACTTACAATGAGCTGTTCTTC
TRBJ2-5 | few | TRBV5-1 | . | CASSMDSQETQYF | TGCGCCAGCAGCATGGACTCCCAAGAGACCCAGTACTTC
TRBJ1-2 | once | TRBV5-1 | . | CASRRTQGANYGYTF | TGCGCCAGCAGGCGGACCCAGGGAGCTAACTATGGCTACACCTTC
TRBJ1-5 | few | TRBV20-1 | TRBD1 | CSAIRDSRNQPQHF | TGCAGTGCAATCCGGGACAGCCGCAATCAGCCCCAGCATTTT
TRBJ2-7 | . | TRBV27 | . | CASSPTTTGIGEQYF | TGTGCCAGCAGTCCAACTACGACAGGAATTGGAGAGCAGTACTTC
TRBJ2-7 | . | TRBV9 | TRBD1 | CASSAGQGNYEHYF | TGTGCCAGCAGCGCCGGACAGGGGAACTACGAGCATTACTTC
TRBJ2-1 | . | TRBV20-1 | . | CSARDQSRGRINEQFF | TGCAGTGCTAGAGATCAGAGCAGGGGTAGGATCAATGAGCAGTTCTTC
TRBJ2-3 | few | TRBV12-3/TRBV12-4 | . | CASSFSIEVPSTDTQYF | TGTGCCAGCAGTTTTTCCATTGAGGTACCTAGCACAGATACGCAGTATTTT
TRBJ2-3 | few | TRBV9 | . | CASRGLTDTQYF | TGTGCCAGCAGGGGTCTCACAGATACGCAGTATTTT
TRBJ2-2 | few | TRBV6-1 | TRBD2 | CASSEYDLPGLLEKGELFF | TGTGCCAGCAGTGAATACGATTTACCGGGACTATTGGAGAAGGGGGAGCTGTTTTTT
TRBJ2-5 | . | TRBV25-1 | . | CASSEWMDSIQETQYF | TGTGCCAGCAGTGAATGGATGGACAGTATCCAAGAGACCCAGTACTTC
TRBJ2-5 | few | TRBV20-1 | TRBD2 | CSAGRGGLLQYF | TGCAGTGCGGGGCGGGGGGGCCTACTCCAGTACTTC
TRBJ2-7 | many | TRBV10-3 | . | CAISGPEAYEQYF | TGTGCCATCAGTGGCCCGGAAGCCTACGAGCAGTACTTC
TRBJ2-3 | once | TRBV4-2 | . | CASSQEITYRTGSTDTQYF | TGTGCCAGCAGCCAAGAGATAACTTATCGTACGGGGAGCACAGATACGCAGTATTTT
TRBJ1-4 | . | TRBV20-1 | TRBD1 | CSATGTGVANEKLFF | TGCAGTGCTACCGGGACAGGGGTGGCTAATGAAAAACTGTTTTTT
TRBJ2-1 | . | TRBV6-4 | TRBD2 | CASSENAIAGGYNEQFF | TGTGCCAGCAGTGAGAATGCCATAGCGGGGGGCTACAATGAGCAGTTCTTC
TRBJ1-2 | . | TRBV6-2/TRBV6-3 | TRBD1 | CASGQGGSYGYTF | TGTGCCAGCGGACAGGGAGGCTCCTATGGCTACACCTTC
TRBJ1-6 | . | TRBV15 | . | CATSENRVGNSPLHF | TGTGCCACCAGCGAAAACAGGGTTGGTAATTCACCCCTCCACTTT
TRBJ2-3 | . | TRBV30 | TRBD2 | CAWSGPSGGWDTQYF | TGTGCCTGGAGTGGCCCTAGCGGGGGTTGGGATACGCAGTATTTT